This T cell receptor (beta chain) stems from a study of blood T cell repertoires in COVID-19. In the authors' workflow: Reference gene primer amplification gave nucleated cell count estimates. Sequenced by immunoSEQ multiplex PCR; TCRdb stores in-frame clones only, minus some. V and J calls and clone size come straight from that table; D and trimming were deduced from the DNA. This sample has about 42,000 clones; over 60% occur once, and the top ten carry under 30%. This CDR3 contains 15 residues. V lost 5 bases, J lost 3 bases, and 6 bases stayed unmatched. Germline-derived CDR1 and CDR2 are PRHDT and FYEKMQ (reference sequence). This clone was seen only once.

This receptor was taken from a woman in her sixties or seventies with acute or convalescent COVID-19. The rearrangement links TRBV13 to TRBJ2-2; 7 nucleotides match TRBD1. The sequenced sample was peripheral blood. The CDR3 DNA follows: TGTGCCAGCAGCAGAACAGGGGCGGACACCGGGGAGCTGTTTTTT. Its protein product is CASSRTGADTGELFF.